This TCR beta chain was documented in a study of blood T cell repertoires in COVID-19. The wider study: Sites across the United States, Italy and Spain contributed samples from acute and convalescent COVID-19. PBMCs, B-cell-depleted T cells, or T cells provided the cDNA or gDNA that made up the material.

The V gene's germline CDR1 is SGHNT and CDR2 YYREEE (reference sequence). J was trimmed by 6 bases and V by 6 bases; bases with no gene match: 3. This CDR3 spans 12 amino acids. Per the authors' pipeline: Amplifying reference gene primers gave estimates of nucleated cell counts. The table came from immunoSEQ multiplex PCR; TCRdb's copy has only in-frame clones and leaves some out. That table furnishes V, J and clone size, whereas the DNA furnished D and trimming. This sample has roughly 15,000 clones; roughly 90% occur once, and the top ten carry 3% to 3.5%. The receptor's source is a human donor in a cohort sampled during active COVID-19. The chain is built from TRBV5-4 and TRBJ1-2; 9 positions agree with TRBD1. The sequencing input was peripheral blood. Here the CDR3 DNA reads TGTGCCAGCACCGGGGACAGGGATGGCTACACCTTC. Translation gives CASTGDRDGYTF.